Detailed here is one TCR beta chain. Its antigen is still unknown. The data are from a study of vaccination effects on CD4 cells after COVID-19. Data came from immunoSEQ multiplex PCR; TCRdb stores just in-frame clones and leaves some out. This sample has under 35,000 clones, with over 70% found just once. The length of the CDR3 is 13 residues. Per the germline V gene, CDR1 is SGHRS and CDR2 is YFSETQ. The germline V and J ends were trimmed by 4 bases and 5 bases, with 12 bases remaining between them. Culture lasted approximately 10 days before CD4+ T cell isolation. Everyone in the study got two shots of either the BNT162b2 or mRNA-1273 vaccine. Testing of the vaccine recipients showed negative nucleocapsid antibodies and no prior SARS-CoV-2 infection.

The TCR sequence derives from a human donor who received a COVID-19 vaccine. Sequenced here: CD4+ T cells from PBMCs cultured without peptide, sampled after COVID-19 vaccination. The chain joins TRBV5-1 to TRBJ1-1, with D maybe TRBD1 (6 bases). This chain's CDR3 is CASSIVGATEAFF. CDR3 nucleotides: TGCGCCAGCAGCATCGTGGGGGCTACTGAAGCTTTCTTT. Based on the CDR3 plus reference TRBV5-1 and TRBJ1-1, the full variable domain is KAGVTQTPRYLIKTRGQQVTLSCSPISGHRSVSWYQQTPGQGLQFLFEYFSETQRNKGNFPGRFSGRQFSNSRSEMNVSTLELGDSALYLCASSIVGATEAFFGQGTRLTVV.